This T cell receptor beta chain was found in a study of blood T cell repertoires in COVID-19 (dated by TCRdb to the early 2020s). The study in broad terms: Samples covering the acute and convalescent phases of COVID-19 were provided by collaborators in the United States, Italy and Spain. The prospective study material was composed of cDNA or gDNA derived from T cells, B-cell-depleted T cells, or PBMCs. The dataset comprised deeply sampled blood TCRbeta repertoires from subjects exposed to, actively infected with, or recovered from COVID-19. The repertoires were made available in a free public database intended to serve as a resource for research on the immune response to SARS-CoV-2. The samples were drawn from the first 160 participants of the ongoing ImmuneRACE study and from over a thousand subjects provided by 6 global collaborators. Sample metadata almost always included a de-identified subject ID, COVID-19 status, age in years and sex. Where available, HLA class I and class II types were obtained from metadata supplied by the sample provider rather than from assay-based typing. What the authors observed across the whole study: How much clinical and demographic metadata was included differed by source and by participant, and the metadata was provided uncurated.

There are 14 amino acids in the CDR3, from cysteine to phenylalanine inclusive. Just the 42-base CDR3 DNA is kept, in frame starting at base 1. Per the germline V gene (reference sequence), SEHNR is the CDR1 and FQNEAQ is the CDR2. Cut back by 5 bases and 2 bases, the V and J ends lie 10 bases apart. TCRbeta CDR3 regions were amplified from genomic DNA by means of the immunoSEQ Assay, a bias-controlled multiplex PCR. Turning to the authors' computational methods: The number of nucleated cells in each sample was estimated by amplification of reference gene primers within the assay. To quantify the absolute abundance of each unique TCRbeta CDR3 rearrangement, sequence reads were collapsed and filtered. For each sample, productive Simpson clonality was calculated as the square root of Simpson's diversity index over productive rearrangements. TCRdb mirrors the immuneACCESS table, restricted to in-frame sequences. Some clones are absent from its copies; in checked studies, under half trace to an unresolved V gene, and the reason for the others is unknown. That table supplies the V and J calls and clone size; D and trimming were determined from the DNA. Here the sample has fewer than 400,000 clones; about 89% occur a single time. The ten top clones hold over 4% of the sample.

Notes on this clone: The target of this receptor is not known. Per-base quality was not reported, and no clone a single base away is much larger than it.

In the prospective study, participants were roughly 18 to 100 years old, resided in 24 geographic areas of the United States, and were enrolled through a virtual design. In the prospective study, participants were assigned to cohorts based on the clinical history participants reported in a screening survey and a study questionnaire. Recovered participants in ImmuneRACE Cohort 3 were defined by two consecutive negative NP/OP PCR tests, clearance by a healthcare professional, or resolution of symptoms. In the prospective study, mobile phlebotomists collected whole blood, serum and a nasopharyngeal or oropharyngeal swab from each participant. Additional blood draws and questionnaires over an approximately two-month period could optionally be provided by prospective study participants. Prospective study blood samples were shipped either frozen or at room temperature before DNA extraction.

What was sequenced was PBMCs or T cells enriched from blood (not recorded which). The clonotype originates from a man aged 55 to 70 who had recovered from COVID-19. The chain joins TRBV7-9 to TRBJ1-5; the D gene cannot be resolved reliably. In nucleotides, the sequence is TGTGCCAGCAGCCCTTCGGGTGGCAATCAGCCCCAGCATTTT. This gives the protein CASSPSGGNQPQHF.